Each of the 3 T cell receptor beta chains below was sequenced from the same sample in a study of T cell responses to AZD1222 COVID-19 vaccine (dated by TCRdb to the early 2020s). Library construction relied on the immunoSEQ multiplex PCR assay. TCRdb obtained this table from immuneACCESS and retained in-frame rearrangements with V and J assigned. These tables miss some clones; where compared with another copy, unresolved V genes account for less than half of the shortfall, and the remainder is unexplained. Recorded for this sample are roughly 150,000 clones; approximately 90% of them occurred a single time. The top ten clones comprise approximately 6.6% of the sample. The time point label for this specimen denotes: sample from adult after SARS-CoV-2 infection, after symptom onset. The starting material was peripheral blood, obtained after recovery from COVID-19. The receptors were sampled from an adult who had recovered from COVID-19.

The chain has TRBV5-4 and TRBJ2-1; no definite D call. This CDR3 region has 13 residues. Trimming pared 0 bases from V and 5 bases from J, leaving 6 bases between. Per germline, CDR1 SGHNT and CDR2 YYREEE (reference sequence). DNA for the CDR3: TGTGCCAGCAGCTTGGACAGAGACAATGAGCAGTTCTTC. Its protein is CASSLDRDNEQFF. The full variable domain, in which reference TRBV5-4 and TRBJ2-1 provide the parts outside the CDR3, is ETGVTQSPTHLIKTRGQQVTLRCSSQSGHNTVSWYQQALGQGPQFIFQYYREEENGRGNFPPRFSGLQFPNYSSELNVNALELDDSALYLCASSLDRDNEQFFGPGTRLTVL.

The chain uses TRBV6-5 and TRBJ2-3, with a tentative D call TRBD1 (6 bases). The V end was cut by 7 bases, the J end by 2 bases, with 16 bases between. The germline V gene has CDR1 MNHEY and CDR2 SVGAGI. The CDR3 is made up of 15 amino acids. CDR3 nucleotide sequence: TGTGCCAGCACCGCCAGGGGAAGGTTCACAGATACGCAGTATTTT. Its protein product is CASTARGRFTDTQYF.

This clone was picked up one time. The chain carries TRBV4-2 and TRBJ1-2; a possible D gene is TRBD1 (6 bases). V was pared by 2 bases and J by 4 bases, with 14 bases between. This CDR3 contains 15 residues. Germline V gene data show CDR1 as LGHNA and CDR2 as YNFKEQ. This CDR3 is CASSQMDSLGYGYTF. The CDR3 nucleotides read TGTGCCAGCAGCCAAATGGACAGCTTGGGCTATGGCTACACCTTC.